These T cell receptor beta chains were read from a single sample in a study of cytomegalovirus exposure and HLA in healthy donors. Using immunoSEQ multiplex PCR, the repertoire was profiled, and TCRdb retains in-frame clones only, with some absent. The table records over 50,000 clones, around 87% of them present only once. Sequencing was performed on PBMCs. These receptors were obtained from a man between 18 and 35 years old in good health and CMV-seronegative. Each CDR3 is given with its conserved first and last residue. A D gene is named only where the DNA matches it firmly.

TRBV9,.,TRBJ1-3,TGTGCCAGCAGCGCGGGACTCGGAGACACCATATATTTT,CASSAGLGDTIYF
TRBV28,TRBD2,TRBJ2-5,TGTGCCAGCCAAAGCGGGGGGGCCTCAGAGACCCAGTACTTC,CASQSGGASETQYF
TRBV6-5,.,TRBJ1-6,TGTGCCAGCAGTAGTCAGGGACACTATAATTCACCCCTCCACTTT,CASSSQGHYNSPLHF
TRBV7-2,TRBD1,TRBJ2-3,TGTGCCAGCAGCTTAGGGCCGGGACAGGGAACAGATACGCAGTATTTT,CASSLGPGQGTDTQYF
TRBV19,.,TRBJ1-6,TGTGCCAGTAGTATGGGCAGGGAAAATTCACCCCTCCACTTT,CASSMGRENSPLHF
TRBV7-9,TRBD1,TRBJ2-5,TGTGCCAGCAGCAGCCCCCCGGGACAGATAACTAGCCAAGAGACCCAGTACTTC,CASSSPPGQITSQETQYF
TRBV5-1,TRBD2,TRBJ2-4,TGCGCCAGCAGTTCAGCAGCGGGGAGGAGATCAAACATTCAGTACTTC,CASSSAAGRRSNIQYF
TRBV18,.,TRBJ1-5,TGTGCCAGCTCACCCCCCCACAGGGACAATCAGCCCCAGCATTTT,CASSPPHRDNQPQHF
TRBV2,TRBD2,TRBJ2-3,TGTGCCAGCGCTGAGGAAGGGACTAGCGGGGGGCCAAGCACAGATACGCAGTATTTT,CASAEEGTSGGPSTDTQYF
TRBV29-1,.,TRBJ1-1,TGCAGCGTGCATCCCGACTTACCCCTGAACACTGAAGCTTTCTTT,CSVHPDLPLNTEAFF
TRBV2,.,TRBJ1-5,TGTGCCAGCAGTGACTCAGGGGTAGATCAGCCCCAGCATTTT,CASSDSGVDQPQHF
TRBV30,TRBD2,TRBJ2-7,TGTGCCTGGAGTTACAGCGGGGGAGGCTACGAGCAGTACTTC,CAWSYSGGGYEQYF
TRBV4-1,TRBD2,TRBJ2-5,TGCGCCAGCAGCCAAACTAGCGGGGGGGCACAAGAGACCCAGTACTTC,CASSQTSGGAQETQYF
TRBV2,.,TRBJ1-2,TGTGCCAGCAGTGAAGAATCTTTCCTGAGCGCTAACTATGGCTACACCTTC,CASSEESFLSANYGYTF
TRBV11-2,TRBD1,TRBJ1-2,TGTGCCAGCAGCTTTTACAGGGGGCCCGACTATGGCTACACCTTC,CASSFYRGPDYGYTF
TRBV5-1,TRBD1,TRBJ1-4,TGCGCCAGCAGCTTGGTTGGGACAGATGAAAAACTGTTTTTT,CASSLVGTDEKLFF
TRBV2,.,TRBJ2-1,TGTGCCAGCATACAGGGTTACTCCTACAATGAGCAGTTCTTC,CASIQGYSYNEQFF